Shown below are 5 T cell receptor beta chains from a single sample sequenced in a study of blood T cell repertoires in COVID-19. Repertoires were generated with immunoSEQ multiplex PCR, while TCRdb's copy carries only in-frame clones and drops some. This sample yields tens of thousands of clones, of which approximately 70% are seen a single time; 5.5% to 8% belongs to the top ten. Sequencing was performed on peripheral blood. These receptor sequences come from a man of 80 years or more with acute or convalescent COVID-19.

CDR3 loop: CASSSQGRTEAFF. In DNA form, the CDR3 reads TGTGCCAGCAGCTCGCAGGGAAGGACTGAAGCTTTCTTT. The genes are TRBV7-9 and TRBJ1-1; D perhaps matches TRBD1 (5 bases). Germline values: CDR1 SEHNR, CDR2 FQNEAQ (reference sequence). The V gene lost 4 bases and the J gene lost 5 bases, with 11 bases spanning the gap. There are 13 residues in the CDR3.

The chain links TRBV12-3 or TRBV12-4 to TRBJ1-2; D call uncertain. CDR3 size: 12 residues. V lost 3 bases and J 4 bases, leaving 6 bases between the germline ends. The CDR3 protein is CASSFGSYGYTF. The CDR3 nucleotides read TGTGCCAGCAGTTTTGGTAGCTATGGCTACACCTTC.

This chain connects TRBV6-1 to TRBJ2-5; 8 bases line up with TRBD2. This CDR3 is built from 16 residues. The V gene's germline CDR1 is MNHNS and CDR2 SASEGT. V lost 4 bases and J lost 5; bases outside the gene matches: 12. The CDR3 is CASSASIGGARETQYF. The CDR3 nucleotides are TGTGCCAGCAGTGCCTCTATCGGGGGGGCGAGGGAGACCCAGTACTTC.

V gene TRBV27 combines with J gene TRBJ2-5; no clear D gene. V was trimmed by 3 bases and J by 1 base, leaving 6 bases between them. The CDR3 runs 13 residues. Per germline, CDR1 MNHEY and CDR2 SMNVEV (reference sequence). The CDR3 DNA follows: TGTGCCAGCAGTTTTCTGGCCCAAGAGACCCAGTACTTC. Translated, it gives CASSFLAQETQYF.

In its sample, this clone was seen a few times. The chain combines TRBV5-4 with TRBJ1-1; D perhaps matches TRBD1 (5 bases). The V and J ends lost 1 base and 2 bases respectively, with 9 bases between them. CDR3 length: 14 residues. Germline V gene data show CDR1 as SGHNT and CDR2 as YYREEE (reference sequence). The CDR3 region has the DNA TGTGCCAGCAGCTTGCAGGGATACAACACTGAAGCTTTCTTT. Its translation is CASSLQGYNTEAFF.